The entry below describes one TCR beta chain. CDR3 length: 15 residues. Trimming stripped 7 bases from V and 0 bases from J, with 12 bases between. CDR1 is MGHRA and CDR2 is YSYEKL in the germline V gene. In the study's own analysis: Reference gene primer amplification gave estimated nucleated cell counts. Using immunoSEQ multiplex PCR, the repertoire was profiled, and TCRdb retains in-frame clones only, with some absent. V and J calls and clone size are given by that table; D and trimming were obtained from the DNA. The table lists hundreds of thousands of clones, around 91% of them singletons. Cohort allocation depended upon clinical history that participants reported. The data originate from a study of blood T cell repertoires in COVID-19. Overall study context: Italy, Spain and the United States were the sources of the convalescent and acute COVID-19 samples.

Sequenced input: PBMCs or T cells enriched from blood (not recorded which). This receptor was taken from a young woman who had recovered from COVID-19. The chain employs TRBV4-1 and TRBJ1-4, with a possible D match to TRBD1 (6 bases). CDR3 bases: TGCGCCAGCAACAGGGCAATGGCAACTAATGAAAAACTGTTTTTT. Translating it yields CASNRAMATNEKLFF.